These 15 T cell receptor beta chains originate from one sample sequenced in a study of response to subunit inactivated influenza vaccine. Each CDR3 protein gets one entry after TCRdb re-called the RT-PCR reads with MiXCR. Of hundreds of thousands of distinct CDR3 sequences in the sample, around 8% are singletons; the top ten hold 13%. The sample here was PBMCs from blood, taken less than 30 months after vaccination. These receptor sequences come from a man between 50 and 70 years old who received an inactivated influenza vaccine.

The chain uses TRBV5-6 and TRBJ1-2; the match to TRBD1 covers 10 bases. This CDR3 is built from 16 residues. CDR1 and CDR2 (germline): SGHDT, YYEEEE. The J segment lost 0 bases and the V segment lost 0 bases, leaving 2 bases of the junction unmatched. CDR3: CASSLGQGATNYGYTF. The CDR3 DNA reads TGTGCCAGCAGCTTGGGACAGGGGGCCACTAACTATGGCTACACCTTC.

This chain's CDR3 is CASSLLVAGSPHVFF. Here the CDR3 DNA reads TGCGCCAGCAGCTTGCTGGTAGCGGGAAGCCCACATGTGTTCTTC. V gene TRBV5-1 combines with J gene TRBJ2-1, with 8 nucleotides matching TRBD2. Germline V gene data show CDR1 as SGHRS and CDR2 as YFSETQ. J gave up 15 bases and V 1 base, and 15 bases lay outside the gene matches. The length of the CDR3 is 15 residues.

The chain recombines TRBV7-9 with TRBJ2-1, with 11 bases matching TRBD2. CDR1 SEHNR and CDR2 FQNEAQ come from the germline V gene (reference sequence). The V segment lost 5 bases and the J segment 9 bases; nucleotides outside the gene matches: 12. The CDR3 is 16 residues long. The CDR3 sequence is CASSPPPGLAATEQFF. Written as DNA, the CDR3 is TGTGCCAGCAGCCCCCCCCCGGGACTAGCGGCAACTGAGCAGTTCTTC.

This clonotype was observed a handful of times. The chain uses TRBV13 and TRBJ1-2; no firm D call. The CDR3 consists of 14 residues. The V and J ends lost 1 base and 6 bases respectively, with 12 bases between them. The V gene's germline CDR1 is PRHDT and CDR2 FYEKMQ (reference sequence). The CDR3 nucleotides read TGTGCCAGCAGCTTAGTTCCAGCAAAAGATGGCTACACCTTC. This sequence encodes CASSLVPAKDGYTF.

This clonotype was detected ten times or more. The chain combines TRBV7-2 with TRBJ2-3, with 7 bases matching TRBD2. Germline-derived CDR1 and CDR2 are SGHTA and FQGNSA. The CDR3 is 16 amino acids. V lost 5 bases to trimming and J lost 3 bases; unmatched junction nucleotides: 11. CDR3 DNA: TGTGCCAGCAGCCCCATAGGGCGGGAGATTACAGATACGCAGTATTTT. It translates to CASSPIGREITDTQYF. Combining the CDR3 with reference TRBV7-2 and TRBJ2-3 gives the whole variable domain GAGVSQSPSNKVTEKGKDVELRCDPISGHTALYWYRQSLGQGLEFLIYFQGNSAPDKSGLPSDRFSAERTGGSVSTLTIQRTQQEDSAVYLCASSPIGREITDTQYFGPGTRLTVL.

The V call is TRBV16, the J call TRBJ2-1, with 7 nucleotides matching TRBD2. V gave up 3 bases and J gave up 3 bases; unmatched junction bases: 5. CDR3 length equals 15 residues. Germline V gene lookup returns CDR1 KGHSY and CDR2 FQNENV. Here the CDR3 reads CASSHGRGFYNEQFF. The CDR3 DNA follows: TGTGCCAGCAGCCATGGGCGGGGGTTCTACAATGAGCAGTTCTTC.

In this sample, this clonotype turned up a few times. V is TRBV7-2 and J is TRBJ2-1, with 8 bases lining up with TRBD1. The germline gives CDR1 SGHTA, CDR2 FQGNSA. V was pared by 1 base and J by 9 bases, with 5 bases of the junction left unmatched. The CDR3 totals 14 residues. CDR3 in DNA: TGTGCCAGCAGCTTAGGGACAGGGTGGGGTGAGCAGTTCTTC. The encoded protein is CASSLGTGWGEQFF.

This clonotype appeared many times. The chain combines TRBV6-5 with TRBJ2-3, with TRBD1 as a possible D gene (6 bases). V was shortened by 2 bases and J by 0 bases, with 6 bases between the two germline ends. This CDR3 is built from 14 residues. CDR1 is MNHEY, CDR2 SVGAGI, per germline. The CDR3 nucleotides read TGTGCCAGCAGTTACGGACAGAGCACAGATACGCAGTATTTT. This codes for CASSYGQSTDTQYF.

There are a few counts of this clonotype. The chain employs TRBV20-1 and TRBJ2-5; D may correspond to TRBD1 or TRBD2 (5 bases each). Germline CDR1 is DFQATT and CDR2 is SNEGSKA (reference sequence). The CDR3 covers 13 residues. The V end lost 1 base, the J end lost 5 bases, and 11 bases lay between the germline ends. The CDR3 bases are TGCAGTGCTAGAGCGGGCTGGGGGGAGACCCAGTACTTC. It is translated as CSARAGWGETQYF.

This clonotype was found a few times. The CDR3 here is CASGMNTGELFF. In DNA, the CDR3 is TGTGCCAGCGGGATGAACACCGGGGAGCTGTTTTTT. This chain connects TRBV6-2 or TRBV6-3 to TRBJ2-2, with no clear D. Between the trimmed V and J ends, which lost 8 bases and 1 base, there was a span of 5 bases. This CDR3 has 12 residues. Germline loops: CDR1 MNHEY, CDR2 SVGEGT.

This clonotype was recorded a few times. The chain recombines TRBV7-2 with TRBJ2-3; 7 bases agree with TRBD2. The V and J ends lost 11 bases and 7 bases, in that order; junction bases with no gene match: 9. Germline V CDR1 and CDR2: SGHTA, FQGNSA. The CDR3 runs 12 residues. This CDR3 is CAVGRGSHTQYF. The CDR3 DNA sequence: TGTGCCGTGGGGCGGGGGAGCCATACGCAGTATTTT. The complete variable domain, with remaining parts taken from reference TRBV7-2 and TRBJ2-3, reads GAGVSQSPSNKVTEKGKDVELRCDPISGHTALYWYRQSLGQGLEFLIYFQGNSAPDKSGLPSDRFSAERTGGSVSTLTIQRTQQEDSAVYLCAVGRGSHTQYFGPGTRLTVL.

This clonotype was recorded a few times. CDR3 in amino acids: CSVRLAGVYEQYF. The CDR3 DNA reads TGCAGCGTCCGACTAGCGGGAGTCTACGAGCAGTACTTC. The chain joins TRBV29-1 to TRBJ2-7; TRBD2 agrees at 12 bases. CDR1 SQVTM and CDR2 ANQGSEA come from the germline V gene. This CDR3 spans 13 amino acids. V shed 6 bases and J 3 bases; nucleotides not matched to a gene: 3.

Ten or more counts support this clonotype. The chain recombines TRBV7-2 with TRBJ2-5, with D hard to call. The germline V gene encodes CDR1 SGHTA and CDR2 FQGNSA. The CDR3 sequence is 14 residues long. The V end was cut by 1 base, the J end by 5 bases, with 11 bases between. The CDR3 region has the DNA TGTGCCAGCAGCTTAGGGCCACCCCGGGAGACCCAGTACTTC. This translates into CASSLGPPRETQYF.

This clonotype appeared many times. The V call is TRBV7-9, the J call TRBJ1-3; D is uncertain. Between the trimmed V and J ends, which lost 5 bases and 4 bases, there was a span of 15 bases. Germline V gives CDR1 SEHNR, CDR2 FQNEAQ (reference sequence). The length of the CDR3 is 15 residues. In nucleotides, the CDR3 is TGTGCCAGCAGCCCCCCGTTGAGGTCGGGAAACACCATATATTTT. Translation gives CASSPPLRSGNTIYF.

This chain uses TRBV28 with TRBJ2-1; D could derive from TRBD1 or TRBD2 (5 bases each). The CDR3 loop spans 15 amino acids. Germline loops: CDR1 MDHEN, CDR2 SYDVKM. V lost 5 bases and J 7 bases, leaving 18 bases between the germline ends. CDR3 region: CASSDRDRRWNEQFF. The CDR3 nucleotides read TGTGCCAGCAGTGACCGGGACCGTAGATGGAATGAGCAGTTCTTC.